These 19 T cell receptor beta chains were all obtained from the same sample, sequenced in a study of T cell changes during pregnancy in multiple sclerosis. Using immunoSEQ multiplex PCR, the repertoire was profiled, and TCRdb retains in-frame clones only, with some absent. The sample consists of under 70,000 clones, approximately 94% of them appearing once. The material was CD8+ T cells from peripheral blood mononuclear cells, obtained after pregnancy. The receptors shown here come from a female donor with multiple sclerosis, enrolled in a pregnancy study.

The rearrangement joins TRBV4-1 to TRBJ2-3; TRBD2 is a possible D gene (5 bases). The length of the CDR3 is 13 residues. Trimming stripped 4 bases from V and 8 bases from J, with 13 bases between. Per the germline V gene, CDR1 is MGHRA and CDR2 is YSYEKL. For the CDR3, the DNA is TGCGCCAGCAGCCGTTCGGGGTGGGGTACGCAGTATTTT. Encoded protein: CASSRSGWGTQYF.

The chain joins TRBV27 to TRBJ2-7; 8 nucleotides agree with TRBD2. Germline CDR1 is MNHEY and CDR2 is SMNVEV (reference sequence). There are 15 residues in the CDR3. V gave up 3 bases and J gave up 3 bases; unmatched junction bases: 7. The CDR3 reads CASSFTSGVGYEQYF. CDR3 nucleotides: TGTGCCAGCAGTTTCACTAGCGGCGTGGGCTACGAGCAGTACTTC.

This clone appeared a single time. The chain is built from TRBV5-5 and TRBJ2-5; a weak D match, TRBD2 (6 bases). The V and J ends lost 1 base and 4 bases respectively, with 11 bases between them. CDR1 and CDR2 (germline): SGHKS, YYEKEE (reference sequence). The CDR3 runs to 14 residues. The CDR3: CASSLSDGGETQYF. In DNA form, the CDR3 reads TGTGCCAGCAGCTTGAGCGACGGGGGAGAGACCCAGTACTTC.

The chain has TRBV29-1 and TRBJ1-2; 7 bases are a match to TRBD1. Trimming removed 6 bases from V and 5 bases from J; junction bases left unmatched: 12. Germline V gives CDR1 SQVTM, CDR2 ANQGSEA. This CDR3 comprises 14 residues. The CDR3 DNA sequence: TGCAGCGTAAGGGACAGAACCTATCCGTATGGCTACACCTTC. It encodes CSVRDRTYPYGYTF.

The chain is built from TRBV5-1 and TRBJ1-1; tentatively, D is TRBD1 (6 bases). Trimming shortened V by 3 bases and J by 3 bases, and 12 bases separated the two germline ends. CDR3 size: 14 residues. CDR1 SGHRS and CDR2 YFSETQ come from the germline V gene. The CDR3 DNA reads as TGCGCCAGCAGCTCGTCGACAGGCCACACTGAAGCTTTCTTT. This encodes CASSSSTGHTEAFF.

The chain recombines TRBV19 with TRBJ2-3, with D perhaps TRBD1 (6 bases). Deletions cut 2 bases from V and 0 bases from J, with 9 bases between. Germline lookup yields CDR1 LNHDA and CDR2 SQIVND (reference sequence). The CDR3 has 15 residues. The CDR3 sequence: CASSIFGQSTDTQYF. The CDR3 region has the DNA TGTGCCAGTAGTATATTCGGACAGAGCACAGATACGCAGTATTTT.

This rearrangement joins TRBV9 to TRBJ2-1; D is uncertain. This CDR3 is built from 15 residues. Germline loops: CDR1 SGDLS, CDR2 YYNGEE. V lost 0 bases to trimming and J lost 2 bases, with 9 bases between them. DNA for the CDR3: TGTGCCAGCAGCGTAGATGCGGATGCCTACAATGAGCAGTTCTTC. Residues: CASSVDADAYNEQFF.

V gene TRBV4-1 combines with J gene TRBJ2-7; perhaps TRBD1 as D (6 bases). The CDR3 runs 11 residues. The germline CDR1 and CDR2 sequences are MGHRA and YSYEKL. V shed 3 bases and J shed 12 bases, with 12 bases lying between them. The chain's CDR3 is CASSQQGSRYF. For the CDR3, the DNA is TGCGCCAGCAGCCAGCAGGGGAGTCGGTACTTC.

This chain joins TRBV25-1 and TRBJ1-1, with D unresolved. Germline values: CDR1 MGHDK, CDR2 SYGVNS. V lost 5 bases and J lost 4, with 8 bases in between. The CDR3 totals 12 residues. The CDR3 bases are TGTGCCAGCAGTCAGGTCAGCACTGAAGCTTTCTTT. Protein product: CASSQVSTEAFF. Combining the CDR3 with reference TRBV25-1 and TRBJ1-1 gives the whole variable domain EADIYQTPRYLVIGTGKKITLECSQTMGHDKMYWYQQDPGMELHLIHYSYGVNSTEKGDLSSESTVSRIRTEHFPLTLESARPSHTSQYLCASSQVSTEAFFGQGTRLTVV.

In its sample, this clone was seen once. Here the CDR3 reads CASSSIADGYTF. The CDR3 coding sequence is TGTGCCAGCAGCTCCATCGCAGATGGCTACACCTTC. The chain carries TRBV11-1 and TRBJ1-2, with unresolved D. V lost 4 bases, J lost 6 bases, and 9 bases lay in between. The CDR3 has 12 amino acids. Germline V gene sequence: CDR1 SGHAT, CDR2 FQDESV (reference sequence).

The rearrangement joins TRBV5-1 to TRBJ2-2; a weak D match, TRBD1 (5 bases). The CDR3 is 14 residues long. Germline-derived CDR1 and CDR2 are SGHRS and YFSETQ. V dropped 0 bases and J dropped 3 bases, with 6 bases sitting between them. CDR3 coding DNA: TGCGCCAGCAGCTTGGTACAGGACACCGGGGAGCTGTTTTTT. This encodes CASSLVQDTGELFF. Supplemented by reference TRBV5-1 and TRBJ2-2, the full variable domain reads KAGVTQTPRYLIKTRGQQVTLSCSPISGHRSVSWYQQTPGQGLQFLFEYFSETQRNKGNFPGRFSGRQFSNSRSEMNVSTLELGDSALYLCASSLVQDTGELFFGEGSRLTVL.

This clone was counted a single time. The rearrangement links TRBV27 to TRBJ2-1; D might be TRBD1 (5 bases). Trimming took 5 bases from V and 10 from J, leaving 27 bases between them. The germline gives CDR1 MNHEY, CDR2 SMNVEV (reference sequence). The CDR3 consists of 17 residues. The CDR3, as DNA: TGTGCCAGCAGTCCAATGGCTACCACCTCTCTGGGGCTGGAGCAGTTCTTC. This sequence encodes CASSPMATTSLGLEQFF.

CDR3: CASSSDYNEQFF. In nucleotides, the CDR3 is TGTGCCAGCAGCTCAGACTACAATGAGCAGTTCTTC. V gene TRBV27 combines with J gene TRBJ2-1; D is unclear. The CDR3 loop spans 12 amino acids. The V end lost 6 bases, the J end lost 3 bases, and 6 bases lay between the germline ends. CDR1 and CDR2 (germline): MNHEY, SMNVEV (reference sequence).

The CDR3, as DNA: TGTGCCAGCAGCACGTTCGACAGGTCCCAAGCTGGTCACGAGCAGTACTTC. This gives the protein CASSTFDRSQAGHEQYF. The rearrangement links TRBV5-4 to TRBJ2-7; a possible D gene is TRBD1 (6 bases). CDR3 length: 17 amino acids. With 4 bases removed from V and 5 bases from J, the gap between germline ends came to 25 bases. Germline values: CDR1 SGHNT, CDR2 YYREEE (reference sequence).

This sequence joins TRBV27 and TRBJ2-1; D possibly corresponds to TRBD2 (6 bases). The CDR3 consists of 15 residues. V was clipped by 6 bases and J by 0 bases, with 12 bases between them. Per germline, CDR1 MNHEY and CDR2 SMNVEV (reference sequence). CDR3 sequence (DNA): TGTGCCAGCAGCGACGGAGGGTCCTCCTACAATGAGCAGTTCTTC. It codes for CASSDGGSSYNEQFF.

In nucleotides, the CDR3 is TGCAGCGTTGTGGGGCAGGGGAAGGGAGAGACCCAGTACTTC. This sequence encodes CSVVGQGKGETQYF. The rearrangement uses TRBV29-1 and TRBJ2-5; D is possibly TRBD1 (6 bases). Germline V CDR1 and CDR2: SQVTM, ANQGSEA. This CDR3 has 14 residues. Trimming stripped 4 bases from V and 4 bases from J, with 16 bases between.

The V call is TRBV7-9, the J call TRBJ2-2; 10 bases align to TRBD1. CDR1 is SEHNR and CDR2 is FQNEAQ in the germline V gene (reference sequence). The ends lost 5 bases at V and 5 bases at J; junction bases unmatched: 8. This CDR3 region has 16 residues. CDR3 coding DNA: TGTGCCAGCAGCCTGGGGACAGGGGTAGTGACCGGGGAGCTGTTTTTT. Encoded protein: CASSLGTGVVTGELFF.

The V call is TRBV2, the J call TRBJ2-5; 9 bases are a match to TRBD2. With 5 bases clipped from V and 4 bases from J, the junction kept 8 bases outside the gene matches. This CDR3 region has 15 residues. CDR1 is SNHLY, CDR2 FYNNEI, per germline. The chain's CDR3 is CASSSPGLAGETQYF. As DNA, the CDR3 is TGTGCCAGCAGTTCTCCGGGACTAGCTGGAGAGACCCAGTACTTC.

The V and J genes are TRBV4-1 and TRBJ1-1, with no clear D. Germline CDR1 reads MGHRA; CDR2 reads YSYEKL. Deletions cut 0 bases from V and 8 bases from J, with 16 bases between. This CDR3 contains 15 residues. The CDR3 nucleotides read TGCGCCAGCAGCCAAGAAGGCGGACTTCACCCCGAAGCTTTCTTT. Protein sequence: CASSQEGGLHPEAFF.